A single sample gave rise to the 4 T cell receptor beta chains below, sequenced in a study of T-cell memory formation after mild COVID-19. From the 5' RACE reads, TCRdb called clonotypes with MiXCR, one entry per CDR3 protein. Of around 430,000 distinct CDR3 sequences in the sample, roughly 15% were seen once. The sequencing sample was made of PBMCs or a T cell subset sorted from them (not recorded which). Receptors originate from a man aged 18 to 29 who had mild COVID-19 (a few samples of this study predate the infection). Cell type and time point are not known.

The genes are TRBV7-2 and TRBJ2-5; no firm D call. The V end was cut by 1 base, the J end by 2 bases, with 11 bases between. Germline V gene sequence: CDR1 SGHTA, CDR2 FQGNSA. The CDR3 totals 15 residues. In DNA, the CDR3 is TGTGCCAGCAGCTTAGTCTGGACGACACAAGAGACCCAGTACTTC. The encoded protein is CASSLVWTTQETQYF.

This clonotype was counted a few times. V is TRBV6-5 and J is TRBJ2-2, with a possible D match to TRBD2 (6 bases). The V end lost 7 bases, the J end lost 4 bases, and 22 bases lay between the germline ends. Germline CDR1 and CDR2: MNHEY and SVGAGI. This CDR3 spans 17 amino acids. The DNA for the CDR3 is TGTGCCAGCACCGCTAGGGTCCGGGGGTCCGGCACCGGGGAGCTGTTTTTT. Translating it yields CASTARVRGSGTGELFF.

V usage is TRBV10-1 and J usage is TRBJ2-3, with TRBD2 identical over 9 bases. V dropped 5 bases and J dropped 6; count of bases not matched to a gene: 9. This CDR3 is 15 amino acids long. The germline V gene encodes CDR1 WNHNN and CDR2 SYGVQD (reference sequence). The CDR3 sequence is CASSRRTSDRDTQYF. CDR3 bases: TGCGCCAGCAGTCGAAGGACTAGCGACAGGGATACGCAGTATTTT.

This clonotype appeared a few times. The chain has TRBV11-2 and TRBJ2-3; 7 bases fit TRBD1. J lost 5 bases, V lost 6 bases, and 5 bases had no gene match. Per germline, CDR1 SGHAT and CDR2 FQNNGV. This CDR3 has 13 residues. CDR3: CASSSTGEDTQYF. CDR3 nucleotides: TGTGCCAGCAGTTCTACAGGGGAAGATACGCAGTATTTT.